This note documents a single T cell receptor beta chain sequence. Its antigen is still unknown. The data originate from a study of untreated major depressive disorder. Unmatched junction bases numbered 8, after V lost 4 bases and J lost 2 bases. CDR1 is SGHRS, CDR2 YFSETQ, per germline. This CDR3 is built from 16 residues. Produced via immunoSEQ multiplex PCR; TCRdb's table is partial and in-frame only. Among around 13,000 clones listed, about nine tenths were seen once. Study-wide results and caveats: Compared with controls, depressed patients showed more TRBV05-01 (Vbeta 5.1) usage in CD4+ T cells.

The donors were all European-descended. Sequenced input: CD4+ T cells from PBMCs. The chain couples TRBV5-1 to TRBJ2-3; 9 positions match TRBD1. The TCR was taken from a young man with major depressive disorder. The CDR3 DNA follows: TGCGCCAGCAGCCGATCGGGACAGGGAGACACAGATACGCAGTATTTT. The encoded protein is CASSRSGQGDTDTQYF.